This T cell receptor beta chain was recovered during a study of T cells in Graves' hyperthyroidism and ophthalmopathy. The study's findings and limits: Ophthalmopathy was identified by the model a median about seven months ahead of onset.

RNA transcripts yielded amplified TCR beta CDR3 regions. The HTBI primer set was used in a first-round RT-PCR of the TCR CDR3. A single record per CDR3 protein comes from TCRdb applying MiXCR to the multiplex PCR reads. The sample holds about 840,000 distinct CDR3 sequences, over 35% seen once. Comment on this clonotype: Its specificity is unknown.

Unmatched junction bases numbered 16, after V lost 5 bases and J lost 3 bases. CDR3 length: 17 amino acids. CDR1 and CDR2 (germline): SGHAT, FQNNGV. The source is a man between 18 and 29 years old with Graves' hyperthyroidism. Sequenced material: blood. The rearrangement uses TRBV11-2 and TRBJ2-7, with TRBD1 matching over 7 bases. The CDR3 coding sequence is TGTGCCAGCAGCCATTGGGGCGGGCAGGGGGTTTTCTACGAGCAGTACTTC. This codes for CASSHWGGQGVFYEQYF.